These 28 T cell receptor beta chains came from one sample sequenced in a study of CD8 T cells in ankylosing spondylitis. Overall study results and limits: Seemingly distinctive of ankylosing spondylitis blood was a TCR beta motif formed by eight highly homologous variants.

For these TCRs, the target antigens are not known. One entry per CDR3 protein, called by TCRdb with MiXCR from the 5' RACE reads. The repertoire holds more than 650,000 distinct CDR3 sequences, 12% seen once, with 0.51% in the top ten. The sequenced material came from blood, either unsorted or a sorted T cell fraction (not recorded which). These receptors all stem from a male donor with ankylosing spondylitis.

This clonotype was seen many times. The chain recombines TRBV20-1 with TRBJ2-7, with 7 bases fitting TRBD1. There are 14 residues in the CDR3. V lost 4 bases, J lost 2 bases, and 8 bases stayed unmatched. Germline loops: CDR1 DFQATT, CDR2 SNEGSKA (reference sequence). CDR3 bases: TGCAGTGCTAAGCGGACAGGAACGACCTACGAGCAGTACTTC. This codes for CSAKRTGTTYEQYF.

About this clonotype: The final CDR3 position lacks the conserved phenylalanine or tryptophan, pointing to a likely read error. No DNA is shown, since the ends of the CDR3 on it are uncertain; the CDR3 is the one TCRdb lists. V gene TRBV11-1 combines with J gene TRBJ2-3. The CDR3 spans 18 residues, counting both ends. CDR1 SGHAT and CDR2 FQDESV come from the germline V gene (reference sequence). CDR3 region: CASSLSTGVAEPQIWKII.

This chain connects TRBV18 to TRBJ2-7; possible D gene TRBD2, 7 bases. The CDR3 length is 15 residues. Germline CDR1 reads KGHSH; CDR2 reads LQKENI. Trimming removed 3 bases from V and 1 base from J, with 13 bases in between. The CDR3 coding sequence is TGTGCCAGCTCACCCGGGGGGCCTAAATCCTACGAGCAGTACTTC. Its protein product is CASSPGGPKSYEQYF.

The CDR3 region has the DNA TGTGCCAGCCGATCCTCCGGGACTTATTACAATGAGCAGTTCTTC. Residues: CASRSSGTYYNEQFF. The genes are TRBV28 and TRBJ2-1; a weak D match, TRBD2 (6 bases). The germline V gene has CDR1 MDHEN and CDR2 SYDVKM. Trimming removed 8 bases at V and 4 bases at J, with 18 bases between. The CDR3 covers 15 residues.

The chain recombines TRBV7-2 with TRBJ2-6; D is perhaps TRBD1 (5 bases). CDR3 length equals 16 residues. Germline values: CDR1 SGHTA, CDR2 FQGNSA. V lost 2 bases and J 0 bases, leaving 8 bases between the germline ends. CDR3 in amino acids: CASSLFGASGANVLTF. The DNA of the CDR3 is TGTGCCAGCAGCTTATTTGGGGCCTCTGGGGCCAACGTCCTGACTTTC.

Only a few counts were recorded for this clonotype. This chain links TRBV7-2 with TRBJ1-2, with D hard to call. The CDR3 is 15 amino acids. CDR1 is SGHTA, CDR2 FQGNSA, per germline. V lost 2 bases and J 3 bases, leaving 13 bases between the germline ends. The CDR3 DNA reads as TGTGCCAGCAGCTTATATTATTCCAGCGACTATGGCTACACCTTC. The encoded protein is CASSLYYSSDYGYTF.

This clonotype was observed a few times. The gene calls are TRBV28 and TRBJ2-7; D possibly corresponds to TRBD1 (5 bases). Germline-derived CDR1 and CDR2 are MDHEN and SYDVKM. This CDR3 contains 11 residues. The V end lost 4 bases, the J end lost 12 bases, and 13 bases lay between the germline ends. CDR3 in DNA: TGTGCCAGCAGTTCAGGGTGGGGTCCGTACTTC. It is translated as CASSSGWGPYF.

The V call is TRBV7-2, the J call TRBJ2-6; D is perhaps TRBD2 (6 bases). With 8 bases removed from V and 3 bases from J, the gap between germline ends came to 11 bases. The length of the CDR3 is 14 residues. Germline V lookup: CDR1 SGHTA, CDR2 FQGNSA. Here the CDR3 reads CASGLTRGANVLTF. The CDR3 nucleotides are TGTGCCAGCGGACTAACTCGTGGGGCCAACGTCCTGACTTTC.

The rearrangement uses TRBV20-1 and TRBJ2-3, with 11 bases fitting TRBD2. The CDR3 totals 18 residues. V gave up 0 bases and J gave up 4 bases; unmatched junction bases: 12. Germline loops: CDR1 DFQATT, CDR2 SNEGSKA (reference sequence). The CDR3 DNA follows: TGCAGTGCTAGAGATACATTCGTCCGGACTAGCGGGTCAGATACGCAGTATTTT. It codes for CSARDTFVRTSGSDTQYF.

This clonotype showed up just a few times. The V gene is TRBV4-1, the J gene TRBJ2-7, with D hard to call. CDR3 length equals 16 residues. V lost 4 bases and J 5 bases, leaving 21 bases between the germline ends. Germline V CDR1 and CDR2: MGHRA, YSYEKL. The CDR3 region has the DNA TGCGCCAGCAGCCGATCCCCCTTAGCCGGACGGAACGAGCAGTACTTC. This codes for CASSRSPLAGRNEQYF.

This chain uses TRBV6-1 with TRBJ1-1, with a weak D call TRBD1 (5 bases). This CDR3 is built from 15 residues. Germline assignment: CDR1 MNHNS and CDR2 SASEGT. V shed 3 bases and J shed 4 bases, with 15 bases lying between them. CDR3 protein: CASSDNRFRATEAFF. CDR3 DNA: TGTGCCAGCAGTGACAACAGGTTCCGGGCCACTGAAGCTTTCTTT.

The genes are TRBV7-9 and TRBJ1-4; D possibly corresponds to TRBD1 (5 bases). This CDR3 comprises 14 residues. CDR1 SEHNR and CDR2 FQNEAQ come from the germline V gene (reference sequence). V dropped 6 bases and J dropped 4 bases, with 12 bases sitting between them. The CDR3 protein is CASRSTGFNEKLFF. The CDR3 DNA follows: TGTGCCAGCAGAAGTACAGGTTTTAATGAAAAACTGTTTTTT. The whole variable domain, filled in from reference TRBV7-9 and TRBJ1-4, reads DTGVSQNPRHKITKRGQNVTFRCDPISEHNRLYWYRQTLGQGPEFLTYFQNEAQLEKSRLLSDRFSAERPKGSFSTLEIQRTEQGDSAMYLCASRSTGFNEKLFFGSGTQLSVL.

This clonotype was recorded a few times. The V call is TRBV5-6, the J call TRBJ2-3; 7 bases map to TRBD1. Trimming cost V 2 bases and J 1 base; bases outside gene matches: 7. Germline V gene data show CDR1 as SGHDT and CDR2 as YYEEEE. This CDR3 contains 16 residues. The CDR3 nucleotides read TGTGCCAGCAGCTTCTATGACAGGGATGGCACAGATACGCAGTATTTT. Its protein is CASSFYDRDGTDTQYF.

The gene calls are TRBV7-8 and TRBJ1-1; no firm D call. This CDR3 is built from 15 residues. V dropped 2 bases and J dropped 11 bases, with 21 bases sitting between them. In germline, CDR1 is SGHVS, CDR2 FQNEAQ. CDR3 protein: CASSLRRADPSDAFF. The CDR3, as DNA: TGTGCCAGCAGCTTACGTCGGGCAGATCCTTCCGATGCTTTCTTT. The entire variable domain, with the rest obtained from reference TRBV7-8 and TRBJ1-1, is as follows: GAGVSQSPRYKVAKRGQDVALRCDPISGHVSLFWYQQALGQGPEFLTYFQNEAQLDKSGLPSDRFFAERPEGSVSTLKIQRTQQEDSAVYLCASSLRRADPSDAFFGQGTRLTVV.

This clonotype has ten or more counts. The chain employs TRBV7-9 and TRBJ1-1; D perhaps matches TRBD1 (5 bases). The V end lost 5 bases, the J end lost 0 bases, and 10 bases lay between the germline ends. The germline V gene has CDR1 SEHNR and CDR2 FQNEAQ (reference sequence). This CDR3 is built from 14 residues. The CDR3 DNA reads TGTGCCAGCAGCCCCACGACAGTGAACACTGAAGCTTTCTTT. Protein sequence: CASSPTTVNTEAFF.

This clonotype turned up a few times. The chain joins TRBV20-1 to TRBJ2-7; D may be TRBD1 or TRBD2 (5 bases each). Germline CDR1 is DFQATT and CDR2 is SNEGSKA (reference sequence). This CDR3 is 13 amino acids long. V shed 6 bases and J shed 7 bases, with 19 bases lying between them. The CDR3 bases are TGCAGTGCCAGTGGCCTACTTGGGACGGAGCAGTACTTC. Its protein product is CSASGLLGTEQYF.

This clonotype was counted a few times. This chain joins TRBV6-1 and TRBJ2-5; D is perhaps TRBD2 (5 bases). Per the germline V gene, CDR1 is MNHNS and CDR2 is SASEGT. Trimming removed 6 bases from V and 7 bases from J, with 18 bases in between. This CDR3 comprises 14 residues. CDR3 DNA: TGTGCCAGCAGCCCGGAGATCGGGGTCGGGACCCAGTACTTC. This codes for CASSPEIGVGTQYF.

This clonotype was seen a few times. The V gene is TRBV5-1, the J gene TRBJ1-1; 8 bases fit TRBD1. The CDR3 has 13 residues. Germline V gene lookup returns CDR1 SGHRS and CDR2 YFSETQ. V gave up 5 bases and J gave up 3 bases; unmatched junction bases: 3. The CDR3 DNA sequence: TGCGCCAGCAGACAGGGGGATGACACTGAAGCTTTCTTT. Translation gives CASRQGDDTEAFF. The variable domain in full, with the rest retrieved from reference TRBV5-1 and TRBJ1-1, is KAGVTQTPRYLIKTRGQQVTLSCSPISGHRSVSWYQQTPGQGLQFLFEYFSETQRNKGNFPGRFSGRQFSNSRSEMNVSTLELGDSALYLCASRQGDDTEAFFGQGTRLTVV.

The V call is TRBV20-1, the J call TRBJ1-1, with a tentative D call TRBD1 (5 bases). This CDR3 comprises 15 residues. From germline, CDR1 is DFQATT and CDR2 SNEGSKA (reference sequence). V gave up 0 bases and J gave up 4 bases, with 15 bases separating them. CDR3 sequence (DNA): TGCAGTGCTAGAGATCCGGGGGGTGTTGGCACTGAAGCTTTCTTT. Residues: CSARDPGGVGTEAFF.

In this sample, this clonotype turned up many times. The CDR3 here is CSAPDRAYEQYF. In DNA, the CDR3 is TGCAGTGCTCCGGACAGGGCCTACGAGCAGTACTTC. V gene TRBV20-1 combines with J gene TRBJ2-7, with 8 bases lining up with TRBD1. Per the germline V gene, CDR1 is DFQATT and CDR2 is SNEGSKA (reference sequence). V dropped 5 bases and J dropped 2; count of bases not matched to a gene: 2. The CDR3 consists of 12 residues.

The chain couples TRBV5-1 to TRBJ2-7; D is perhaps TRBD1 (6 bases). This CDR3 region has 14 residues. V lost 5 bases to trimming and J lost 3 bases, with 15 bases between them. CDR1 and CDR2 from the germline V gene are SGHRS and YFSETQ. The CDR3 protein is CASRSPGHNYEQYF. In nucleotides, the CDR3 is TGCGCCAGCAGGTCTCCGGGACATAACTACGAGCAGTACTTC.

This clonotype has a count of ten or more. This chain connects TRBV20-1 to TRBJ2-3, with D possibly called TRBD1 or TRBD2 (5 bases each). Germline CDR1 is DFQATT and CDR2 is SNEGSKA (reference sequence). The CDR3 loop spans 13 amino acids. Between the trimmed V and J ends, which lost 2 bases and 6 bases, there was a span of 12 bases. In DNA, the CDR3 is TGCAGTGCTAGATTTGGGGGAACGGATACGCAGTATTTT. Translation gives CSARFGGTDTQYF.

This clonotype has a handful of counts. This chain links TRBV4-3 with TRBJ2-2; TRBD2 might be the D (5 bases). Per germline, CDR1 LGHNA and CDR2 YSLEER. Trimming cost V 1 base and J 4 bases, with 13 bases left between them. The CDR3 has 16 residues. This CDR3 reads CASSQGAASSTGELFF. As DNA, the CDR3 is TGCGCCAGCAGCCAAGGAGCGGCTTCGAGCACCGGGGAGCTGTTTTTT.

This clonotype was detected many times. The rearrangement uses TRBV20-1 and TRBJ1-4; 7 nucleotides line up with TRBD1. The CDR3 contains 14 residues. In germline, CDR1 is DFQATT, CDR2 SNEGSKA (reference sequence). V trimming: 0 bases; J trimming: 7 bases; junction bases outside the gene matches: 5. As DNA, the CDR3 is TGCAGTGCTAGAGATTACAGGGGCCGTGAAAAACTGTTTTTT. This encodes CSARDYRGREKLFF.

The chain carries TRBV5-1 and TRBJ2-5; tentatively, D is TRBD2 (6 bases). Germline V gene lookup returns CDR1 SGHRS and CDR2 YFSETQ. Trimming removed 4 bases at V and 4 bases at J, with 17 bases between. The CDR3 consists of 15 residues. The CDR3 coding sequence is TGCGCCAGCAGCACCCAACGCAGGGAGGTAGAGACCCAGTACTTC. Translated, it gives CASSTQRREVETQYF.

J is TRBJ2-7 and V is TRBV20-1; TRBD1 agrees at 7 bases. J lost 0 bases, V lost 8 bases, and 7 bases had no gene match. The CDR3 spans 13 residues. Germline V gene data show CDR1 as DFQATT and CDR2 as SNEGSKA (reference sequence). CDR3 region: CSPRTGPSYEQYF. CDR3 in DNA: TGCAGTCCGCGGACAGGTCCCTCCTACGAGCAGTACTTC.

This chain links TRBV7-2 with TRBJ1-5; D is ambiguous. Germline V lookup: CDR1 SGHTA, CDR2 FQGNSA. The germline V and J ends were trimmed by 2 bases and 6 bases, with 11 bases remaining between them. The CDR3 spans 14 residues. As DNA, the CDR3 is TGTGCCAGCAGCTTAAATCTGGTTGCTCAGCCCCAGCATTTT. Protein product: CASSLNLVAQPQHF. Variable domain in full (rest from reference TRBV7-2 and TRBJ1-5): GAGVSQSPSNKVTEKGKDVELRCDPISGHTALYWYRQSLGQGLEFLIYFQGNSAPDKSGLPSDRFSAERTGGSVSTLTIQRTQQEDSAVYLCASSLNLVAQPQHFGDGTRLSIL.

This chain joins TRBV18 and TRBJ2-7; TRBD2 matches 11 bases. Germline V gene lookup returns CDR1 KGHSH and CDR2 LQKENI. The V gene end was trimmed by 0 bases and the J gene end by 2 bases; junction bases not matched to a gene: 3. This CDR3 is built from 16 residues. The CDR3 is CASSPPGLAGAYEQYF. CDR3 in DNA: TGTGCCAGCTCACCACCCGGACTAGCGGGCGCCTACGAGCAGTACTTC.